The sequence of this TCR beta chain was determined in a study of human T cells and chemical hapten exposure. Findings and limits, study-wide: Expanded TCRs created a significantly greater count of big CDR3 similarity clusters than controls did.

Time point here: patch test 1, 2 weeks after DPC sensitization. Treatment defined: therapeutic diphenylcyclopropenone sensitization with weekly scalp DPC. The CDR3 sequence is 14 residues long. Germline V gene lookup returns CDR1 MGHDK and CDR2 SYGVNS. V lost 6 bases, J lost 5 bases, and 16 bases lay in between. From the RACE reads, TCRdb called clonotypes with MiXCR, one entry per CDR3 protein. The profile shows around 71,000 distinct CDR3 sequences, 7.5% to 10% of them singletons. Comments on this clonotype: The antigen remains undetermined.

Specimen: whole blood, collected in connection with sensitization to the hapten diphenylcyclopropenone (DPC). This chain connects TRBV25-1 to TRBJ1-2, with D hard to call. The TCR sequence derives from a middle-aged woman with alopecia areata. Some clones in this sample may be carry-over from other donors' samples. The CDR3 region is CASSAGGGKYGYTF. The CDR3 region has the DNA TGTGCCAGCAGCGCGGGCGGTGGAAAGTATGGCTACACCTTC.